This T cell receptor beta chain was captured in a study of type 1 regulatory T cells. Study overall: This in vitro CD4 product, T-allo10, is enriched for Tr1 cells and alloantigen-specific.

The germline gives CDR1 DFQATT, CDR2 SNEGSKA (reference sequence). The V and J ends lost 3 bases and 9 bases, in that order; junction bases with no gene match: 15. The CDR3 is 15 residues long. This clonotype was seen a handful of times. TCRdb reprocessed the reads via MiXCR and lists one record per CDR3 protein. The sample lists around 88,000 distinct CDR3 sequences; 25% to 40% were seen once. The sequence derives from a human donor in good health. The chain uses TRBV20-1 and TRBJ2-7; 9 bases agree with TRBD1. The material sequenced was CD4+ T cells, either the whole sample or a sorted fraction (not recorded which). CDR3 in DNA: TGCAGTGCTAGCCCTGGGACAGGGTTTTCTCTCGGGCAGTACTTC. Translation: CSASPGTGFSLGQYF.